This TCR beta chain derives from a study of blood T cells in healthy people across ages. General study results and limits: The unknown donor CMV status may have confounded expanded clonotype changes.

Then a second PCR, running about 7 to 11 cycles, was carried out with a sample-barcoded 5' primer and a J-beta primer mix. TCRdb re-analysed the 5' RACE reads in MiXCR, keeping a single row per CDR3 protein. The data hold some 760,000 distinct CDR3 sequences, with approximately 25% observed a single time. Note on this clonotype: Its antigen is undetermined.

Per the germline V gene, CDR1 is DFQATT and CDR2 is SNEGSKA (reference sequence). There are 15 residues in the CDR3. Trimming cost V 6 bases and J 0 bases; bases outside gene matches: 6. The same sample was also used in a study of T cells of mothers and their children. That paper adds: RNA was extracted, and all of it went into cDNA synthesis at about 1.5 ug per 15 ul. Sequencing got over 9.5 million TCR beta CDR3 reads from each mother and several million from each child. Relative to unrelated pairs, biologically related mother-child dyads exhibited marginally greater, non-significant overlap.

This clonotype was obtained from a boy under 18 in good health. The chain is built from TRBV20-1 and TRBJ2-7; the match to TRBD2 covers 12 bases. What was sequenced was blood. The CDR3 DNA reads TGCAGTGCCCTCGGACTAGCGGGGCTCTCCTACGAGCAGTACTTC. Protein sequence: CSALGLAGLSYEQYF.